Listed below are T cell receptor beta chains from one sample, sequenced in a study of CD8 T cells in Susac syndrome. TCRdb re-called the immunoSEQ multiplex PCR reads through MiXCR, storing one row per CDR3 protein. The table lists 75,000 to 80,000 distinct CDR3 sequences, approximately 94% of them singletons. What was sequenced was CD8+ T cells from PBMCs. Source of these receptors: a human donor with Susac syndrome. Both conserved end residues are part of each CDR3. D genes are given only for firm matches. Not all rows give a size; the values are once, few, many and, for expanded clones, a class.

12	NA	TRBV5-1	NA	TRBJ2-7	TGCGCCAGCAGCTCTTCCCCTCGGGAGCAGTACTTC	CASSSSPREQYF
14	NA	TRBV9	NA	TRBJ1-1	TGTGCCAGCAGCGTGACAGGAACGAACACTGAAGCTTTCTTT	CASSVTGTNTEAFF
15	NA	TRBV12-3/TRBV12-4	NA	TRBJ1-2	TGTGCCAGCAGTTTACAGGGACGCGGTAACTATGGCTACACCTTC	CASSLQGRGNYGYTF
16	once	TRBV9	NA	TRBJ2-5	TGTGCCAGCAGCTCCAGATCTTGGGAGACGAGAGAGACCCAGTACTTC	CASSSRSWETRETQYF
14	NA	TRBV18	NA	TRBJ2-2	TGTGCCAGCTCACCTCAAGAGGGGACCGGGGAGCTGTTTTTT	CASSPQEGTGELFF
17	NA	TRBV12-5	TRBD2	TRBJ2-6	TGTGCTAGCTCGGGACTAGCGGGGCCCCCTCAGGCCAACGTCCTGACTTTC	CASSGLAGPPQANVLTF
15	NA	TRBV12-3/TRBV12-4	NA	TRBJ1-3	TGTGCCAGCTCGTGGCCAGCGTTCTCTGGAAACACCATATATTTT	CASSWPAFSGNTIYF
16	NA	TRBV7-2	NA	TRBJ2-7	TGTGCCAGCAGCTTAAGTCTAGTGGGAGTGGGGCCCGAGCAGTACTTC	CASSLSLVGVGPEQYF
16	NA	TRBV4-3	NA	TRBJ2-1	TGCGCCAGCAGCCAAGATTTGTTGAGCTCCTACAATGAGCAGTTCTTC	CASSQDLLSSYNEQFF
13	NA	TRBV25-1	NA	TRBJ1-1	TGTGCCAGCAGTGAAAGGGTGTACACTGAAGCTTTCTTT	CASSERVYTEAFF
16	NA	TRBV7-8	TRBD2	TRBJ2-3	TGTGCCAGCAGCAGTTCTAGCGGGGCGTTCACAGATACGCAGTATTTT	CASSSSSGAFTDTQYF
15	NA	TRBV5-1	NA	TRBJ1-2	TGCGCCAGCAGACCGATAGACCCGAGAAGCTATGGCTACACCTTC	CASRPIDPRSYGYTF
12	few	TRBV27	NA	TRBJ2-1	TGTGCCAGCAGTCCATCTTACAATGAGCAGTTCTTC	CASSPSYNEQFF
14	once	TRBV9	NA	TRBJ1-3	TGTGCCAGCAGCGCATCAGGGGCTGGAAACACCATATATTTT	CASSASGAGNTIYF
15	NA	TRBV7-3	NA	TRBJ2-5	TGTGCCAGCAGCTTCACCGGGACTTCGCAAGAGACCCAGTACTTC	CASSFTGTSQETQYF
17	NA	TRBV7-2	NA	TRBJ1-6	TGTGCCAGCAGCTTAAATTGGCAGCGCCAACCCAATTCACCCCTCCACTTT	CASSLNWQRQPNSPLHF
15	NA	TRBV7-9	TRBD2	TRBJ2-7	TGTGCCAGCAGCTACCCCGGCGGGGGGTCCTACGAGCAGTACTTC	CASSYPGGGSYEQYF
15	NA	TRBV27	NA	TRBJ2-3	TGTGCCAGCAGTCCTTGGGGGGGCGGCACAGATACGCAGTATTTT	CASSPWGGGTDTQYF
15	NA	TRBV6-1	TRBD2	TRBJ2-1	TGTGCCAGCAGTGAACTAGCGGGGGGCTACAATGAGCAGTTCTTC	CASSELAGGYNEQFF
15	NA	TRBV28	NA	TRBJ2-2	TGTGCCAGCATATTAAGAGGATCGCGCACCGGGGAGCTGTTTTTT	CASILRGSRTGELFF
15	NA	TRBV3-1	TRBD1	TRBJ1-5	TGTGCCAGCAGCCGAAGGACAGGGCCCGATCAGCCCCAGCATTTT	CASSRRTGPDQPQHF
14	NA	TRBV20-1	NA	TRBJ2-3	TGCAGTGCTAGAGATCGACCCCCCTGGGATACGCAGTATTTT	CSARDRPPWDTQYF
14	NA	TRBV6-1	NA	TRBJ2-7	TGTGCCAGCAGTGAAGGGGAGGACATCTACGAGCAGTACTTC	CASSEGEDIYEQYF
14	NA	TRBV24-1	NA	TRBJ2-7	TGTGCCACCAGTGATTCCCGAACCTTGCTCGAGCAGTACTTC	CATSDSRTLLEQYF
14	NA	TRBV7-9	NA	TRBJ2-3	TGTGCCAGCAGCTTAGCTGTCAGCACAGATACGCAGTATTTT	CASSLAVSTDTQYF
15	NA	TRBV3-1	NA	TRBJ2-1	TGTGCCAGCAGCCAACCGACGGACACCTACAATGAGCAGTTCTTC	CASSQPTDTYNEQFF
14	NA	TRBV20-1	TRBD1	TRBJ2-1	TGCAGTGCTAGAGAAGCAGGGGGCTACAATGAGCAGTTCTTC	CSAREAGGYNEQFF
11	few	TRBV30	NA	TRBJ2-7	TGTGCCTGGAGTGTACAGGGCGAGCAGTACTTC	CAWSVQGEQYF
12	NA	TRBV27	NA	TRBJ2-3	TGTGCCAGCAGTTTATACCCAGATACGCAGTATTTT	CASSLYPDTQYF
15	NA	TRBV3-1	TRBD2	TRBJ2-1	TGTGCCAGCAGCCAGACTAGCGGGGAGGTCAATGAGCAGTTCTTC	CASSQTSGEVNEQFF
14	NA	TRBV7-9	NA	TRBJ2-7	TGTGCCAGCAGCCGGACGGAGCTTCTCTACGAGCAGTACTTC	CASSRTELLYEQYF
13	NA	TRBV5-4	NA	TRBJ2-7	TGTGCCAGCAGCTTGGAACTAGCTTCCGAGCAGTACTTC	CASSLELASEQYF
18	NA	TRBV30	TRBD2	TRBJ2-3	TGTGCCTGGAGTAGGGAGCTAGCGGGGGGGATAAGCACAGATACGCAGTATTTT	CAWSRELAGGISTDTQYF
13	NA	TRBV7-9	NA	TRBJ2-3	TGTGCCAGCAGCTTAAGGGATGCAGATACGCAGTATTTT	CASSLRDADTQYF
15	NA	TRBV3-1	NA	TRBJ2-1	TGTGCCAGCAGCCAAGAGAGGGTTTCCTACAATGAGCAGTTCTTC	CASSQERVSYNEQFF
14	NA	TRBV20-1	TRBD2	TRBJ2-1	TGCAGTGCTAGTGCCAGCGGGGGGGCCAATGAGCAGTTCTTC	CSASASGGANEQFF
16	NA	TRBV27	NA	TRBJ1-5	TGTGCCAGCATGATCCGGGGGGGAAATAGCAATCAGCCCCAGCATTTT	CASMIRGGNSNQPQHF